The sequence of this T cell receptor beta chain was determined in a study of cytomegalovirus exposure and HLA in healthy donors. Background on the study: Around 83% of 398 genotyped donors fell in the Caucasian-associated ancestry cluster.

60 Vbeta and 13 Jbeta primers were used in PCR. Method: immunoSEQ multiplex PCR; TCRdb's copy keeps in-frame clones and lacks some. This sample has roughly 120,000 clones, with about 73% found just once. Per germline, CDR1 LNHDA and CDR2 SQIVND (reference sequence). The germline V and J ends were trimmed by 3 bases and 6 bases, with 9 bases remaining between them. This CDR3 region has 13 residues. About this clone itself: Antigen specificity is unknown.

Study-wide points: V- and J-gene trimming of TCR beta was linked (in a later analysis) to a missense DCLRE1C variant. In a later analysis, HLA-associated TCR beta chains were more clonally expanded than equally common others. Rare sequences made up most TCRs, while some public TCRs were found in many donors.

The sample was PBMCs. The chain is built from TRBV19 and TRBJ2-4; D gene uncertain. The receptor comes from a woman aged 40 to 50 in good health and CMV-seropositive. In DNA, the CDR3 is TGTGCCAGTAGTATCGACAAAGGAAACATTCAGTACTTC. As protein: CASSIDKGNIQYF.